The clone carrying this TCR beta chain was detected ten times or more. The antigen is undetermined. Cells sorted as Tregs were CD4+, CD25+ and CD127-/low. Findings and caveats of the study: In terms of TCR gene usage, tumor memory CD4+ T cells clustered together with blood and lymph node memory CD4+ cells, as well as with lymph node naive CD4+ cells. Tumor Tregs overlapped most with tumor, then blood, naive CD4+ cells.

This CDR3 comprises 11 residues. Trimming pared 7 bases from V and 9 bases from J, leaving 12 bases between. TRBV12-4/TRBJ1-2 clonotypes were amplified with adaptor-ligated barcode primers. TCRdb redid the calling of the multiplex PCR reads with MiXCR, one entry per CDR3 protein. Its clone listing holds dozens of distinct CDR3 sequences. V gene TRBV12-3 or TRBV12-4 combines with J gene TRBJ1-2; D call uncertain. Input material: Tregs sorted from blood. This receptor was identified in a female donor with breast cancer. CDR3: CASTQCLSYTF. CDR3 bases: TGTGCCAGCACCCAGTGCTTGAGCTACACCTTC.